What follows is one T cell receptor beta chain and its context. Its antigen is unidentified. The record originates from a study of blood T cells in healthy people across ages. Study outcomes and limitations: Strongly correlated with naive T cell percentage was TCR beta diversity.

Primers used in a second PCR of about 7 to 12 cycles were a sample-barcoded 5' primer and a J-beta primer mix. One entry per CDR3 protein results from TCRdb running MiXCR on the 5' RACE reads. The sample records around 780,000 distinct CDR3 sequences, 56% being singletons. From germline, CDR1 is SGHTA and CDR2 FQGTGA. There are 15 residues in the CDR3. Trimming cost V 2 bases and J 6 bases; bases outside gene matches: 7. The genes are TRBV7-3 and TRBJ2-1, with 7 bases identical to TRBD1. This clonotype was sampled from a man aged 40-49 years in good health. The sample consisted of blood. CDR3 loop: CASSLLGQAFNEQFF. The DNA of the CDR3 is TGTGCCAGCAGCTTACTCGGACAGGCATTCAATGAGCAGTTCTTC.